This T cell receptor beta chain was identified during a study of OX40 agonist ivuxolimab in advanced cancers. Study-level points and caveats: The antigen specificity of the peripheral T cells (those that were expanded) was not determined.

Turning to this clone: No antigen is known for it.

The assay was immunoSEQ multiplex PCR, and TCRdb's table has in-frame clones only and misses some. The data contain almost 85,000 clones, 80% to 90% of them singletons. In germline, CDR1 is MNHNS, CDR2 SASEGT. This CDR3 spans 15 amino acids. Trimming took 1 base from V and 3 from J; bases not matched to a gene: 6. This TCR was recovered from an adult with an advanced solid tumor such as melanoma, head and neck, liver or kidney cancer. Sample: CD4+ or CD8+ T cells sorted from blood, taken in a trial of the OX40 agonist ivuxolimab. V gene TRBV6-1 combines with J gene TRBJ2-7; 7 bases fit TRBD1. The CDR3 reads CASSEGAGGGYEQYV. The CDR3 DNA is TGTGCCAGCAGTGAAGGGGCAGGGGGTGGCTACGAGCAGTACGTC.